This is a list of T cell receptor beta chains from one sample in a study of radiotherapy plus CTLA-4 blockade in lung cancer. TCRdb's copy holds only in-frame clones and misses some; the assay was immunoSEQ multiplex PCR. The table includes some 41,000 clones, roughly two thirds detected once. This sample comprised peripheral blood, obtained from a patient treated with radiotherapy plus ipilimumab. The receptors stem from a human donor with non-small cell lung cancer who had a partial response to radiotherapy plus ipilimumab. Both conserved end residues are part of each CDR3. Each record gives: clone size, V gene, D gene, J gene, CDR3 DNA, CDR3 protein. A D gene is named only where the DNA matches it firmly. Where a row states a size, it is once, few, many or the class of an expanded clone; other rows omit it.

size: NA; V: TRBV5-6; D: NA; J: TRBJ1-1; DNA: TGTGCCAGCAGCTTCGAGGCTGAAGCTTTCTTT; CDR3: CASSFEAEAFF
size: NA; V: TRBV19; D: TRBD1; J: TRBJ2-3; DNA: TGTGCCAGCAAGAACAGGGGGTGGGCAGATACGCAGTATTTT; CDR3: CASKNRGWADTQYF
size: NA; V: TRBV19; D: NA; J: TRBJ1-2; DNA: TGTGCCAGTAGTTTTTTTCCCCCGGCTAACTATGGCTACACCTTC; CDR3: CASSFFPPANYGYTF
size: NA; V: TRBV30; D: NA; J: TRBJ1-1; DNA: TGTGCCTGGATCCCCGGGGGGGTGAACACTGAAGCTTTCTTT; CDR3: CAWIPGGVNTEAFF
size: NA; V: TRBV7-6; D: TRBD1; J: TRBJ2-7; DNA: TGTGCCAGCAGCCGGGACAGGGGATCCTACGAGCAGTACTTC; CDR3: CASSRDRGSYEQYF
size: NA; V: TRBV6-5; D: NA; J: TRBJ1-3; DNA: TGTGCCAGCAGTTATCAAAATCAGGGAAACACCATATATTTT; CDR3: CASSYQNQGNTIYF
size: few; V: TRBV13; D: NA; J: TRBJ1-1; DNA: TGTGCCAGCAGCTACCGGCGGGGGGGGAGGGGATCTGGCACTGAAGCTTTCTTT; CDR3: CASSYRRGGRGSGTEAFF
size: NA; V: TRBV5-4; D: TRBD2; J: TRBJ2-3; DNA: TGTGCCAGCAGTTACGGGACTAGCGGGAGGGATACGCAGTATTTT; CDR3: CASSYGTSGRDTQYF
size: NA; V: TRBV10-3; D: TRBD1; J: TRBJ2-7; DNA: TGTGCCACCCGGGACAGGGGATTACCGCAGTACTTC; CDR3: CATRDRGLPQYF
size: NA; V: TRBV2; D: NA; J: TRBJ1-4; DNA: TGTGCCAGCAATGAGGCCTCGACAGGTGGGAATGAAAAACTGTTTTTT; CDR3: CASNEASTGGNEKLFF
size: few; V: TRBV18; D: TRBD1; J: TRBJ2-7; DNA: TGTGCCAGCTCACCTAGTACAGGGGGGACCGCCTCCTACGAGCAGTACTTC; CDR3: CASSPSTGGTASYEQYF
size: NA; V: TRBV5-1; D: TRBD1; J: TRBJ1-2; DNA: TGCGCCAGCAGCCTAAGGACAGGGGAAGATGGCTACACCTTC; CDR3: CASSLRTGEDGYTF
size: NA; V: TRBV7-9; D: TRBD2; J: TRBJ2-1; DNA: TGTGCCAGCAGCTCAGTAGCGGGAGGTCAGGAGCAGTTCTTC; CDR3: CASSSVAGGQEQFF
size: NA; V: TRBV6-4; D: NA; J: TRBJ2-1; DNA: TGTGCCAGCTCCCGAGGTGGGGCCAACTACAATGAGCAGTTCTTC; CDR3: CASSRGGANYNEQFF
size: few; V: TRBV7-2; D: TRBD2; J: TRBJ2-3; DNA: TGTGCCAGCAGCTTAGGAAGCGGGGTAGGGGAAGATACGCAGTATTTT; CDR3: CASSLGSGVGEDTQYF
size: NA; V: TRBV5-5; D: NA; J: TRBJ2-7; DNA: TGTGCCAGCAGCTTGGAACCACCGCGCGAGCAGTACTTC; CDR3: CASSLEPPREQYF
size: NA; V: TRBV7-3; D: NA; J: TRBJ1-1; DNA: TGTGCCAGCAGCCAGACAATGAACACTGAAGCTTTCTTT; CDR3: CASSQTMNTEAFF
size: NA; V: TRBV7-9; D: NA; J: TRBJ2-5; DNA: TGTGCCAGCAGCCCCTCCGCGGGTAGCCAAGAGACCCAGTACTTC; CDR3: CASSPSAGSQETQYF
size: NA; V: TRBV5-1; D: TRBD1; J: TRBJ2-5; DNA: TGCGCCAGCAGCTTACAGGGGGCATACGAGACCCAGTACTTC; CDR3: CASSLQGAYETQYF
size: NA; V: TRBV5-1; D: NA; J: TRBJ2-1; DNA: TGCGCCAGTGCGACCGGGACTGTCGATTACAATGAGCAGTTCTTC; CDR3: CASATGTVDYNEQFF
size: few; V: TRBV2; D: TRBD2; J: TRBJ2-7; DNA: TGTGCCAGCAGTGAAGCGGGAAGCGGGGCCACCTACGAGCAGTACTTC; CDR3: CASSEAGSGATYEQYF
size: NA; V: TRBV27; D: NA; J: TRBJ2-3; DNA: TGTGCCAGCAGTTTAAATAATATTGCAACTAGCACAGATACGCAGTATTTT; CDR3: CASSLNNIATSTDTQYF
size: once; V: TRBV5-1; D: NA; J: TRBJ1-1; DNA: TGCGCCAGCAGCTTGGATTACTTGAACACTGAAGCTTTCTTT; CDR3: CASSLDYLNTEAFF
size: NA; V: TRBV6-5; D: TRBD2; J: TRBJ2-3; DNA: TGTGCCAGCGGCGGGGGGGCGAGAGATACGCAGTATTTT; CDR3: CASGGGARDTQYF
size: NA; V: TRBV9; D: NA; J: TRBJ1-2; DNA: TGTGCCAGCAGCGGACACCCTAACTATGGCTACACCTTC; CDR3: CASSGHPNYGYTF
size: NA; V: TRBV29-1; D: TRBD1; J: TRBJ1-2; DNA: TGCAGCGTTGGTGCCGGGACAGCGATTTTGGGGGGCTACACCTTC; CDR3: CSVGAGTAILGGYTF
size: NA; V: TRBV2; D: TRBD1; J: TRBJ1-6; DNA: TGTGCCAGCAAGGGGGTCGACAGGGGGGATAATTCACCCCTCCACTTT; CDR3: CASKGVDRGDNSPLHF
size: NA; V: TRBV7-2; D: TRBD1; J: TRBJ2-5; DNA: TGTGCCAGCAGCCGGAGGGACAGGCAAGAGACCCAGTACTTC; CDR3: CASSRRDRQETQYF
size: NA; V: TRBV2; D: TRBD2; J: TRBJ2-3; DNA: TGTGCCAGCAGCAGTCGACTAGCGGGAAGTGGAGATACGCAGTATTTT; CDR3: CASSSRLAGSGDTQYF
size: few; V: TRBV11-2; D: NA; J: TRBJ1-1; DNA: TGTGCCAGCAGCTTAGAGAGGGTGGGGGGCACTGAAGCTTTCTTT; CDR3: CASSLERVGGTEAFF
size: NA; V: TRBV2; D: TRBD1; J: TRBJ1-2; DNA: TGTGCCAGCTTGGGACAGCACCCGGCCTACACCTTC; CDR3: CASLGQHPAYTF
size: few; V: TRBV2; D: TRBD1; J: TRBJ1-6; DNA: TGTGCCAGCATTGGGTCAGGGACAGTCAATTCACCCCTCCACTTT; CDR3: CASIGSGTVNSPLHF
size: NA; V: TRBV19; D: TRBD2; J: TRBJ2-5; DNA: TGTGCCAGTAGTATAGACGGGGGGGCCTATCAAGAGACCCAGTACTTC; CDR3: CASSIDGGAYQETQYF
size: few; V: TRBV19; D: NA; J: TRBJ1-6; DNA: TGTGCCAGTAGTATAGTGGCGGGGGCCCTCCACTTT; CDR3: CASSIVAGALHF
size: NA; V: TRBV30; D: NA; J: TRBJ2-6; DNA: TGTGCCTGGAGGTACAGGTCCATCAGTCCTGGGGCCAACGTCCTGACTTTC; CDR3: CAWRYRSISPGANVLTF
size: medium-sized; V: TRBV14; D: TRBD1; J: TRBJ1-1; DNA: TGTGCCAGCAGCCAAGCGGGGGCAGGGGGCACTGAAGCTTTCTTT; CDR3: CASSQAGAGGTEAFF
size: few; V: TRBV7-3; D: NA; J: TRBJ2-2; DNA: TGTGCCAGCAGCTTAATGGCGGGGTCGAACACCGGGGAGCTGTTTTTT; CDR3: CASSLMAGSNTGELFF
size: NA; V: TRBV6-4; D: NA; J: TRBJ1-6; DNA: TGTGCCAGCAGTGACTCGCGGGGGAGAGGGTCACCCCTCCACTTT; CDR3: CASSDSRGRGSPLHF
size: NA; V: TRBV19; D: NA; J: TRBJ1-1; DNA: TGTGCCACCTCCCTGAGGGGCGGGGGCGAAGCTTTCTTT; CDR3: CATSLRGGGEAFF
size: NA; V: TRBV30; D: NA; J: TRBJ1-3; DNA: TGTGCCTGGAGTCCGGGGGACTCCGGAGGAGGAAACACCATATATTTT; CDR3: CAWSPGDSGGGNTIYF
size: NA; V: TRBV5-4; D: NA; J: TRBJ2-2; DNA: TGTGCCAGCACCGGGTCCGGGACACCGGACTTCGGGGAGCTGTTTTTT; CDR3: CASTGSGTPDFGELFF